One sample yielded the 27 T cell receptor beta chains listed below, sequenced in a study of blood T cell repertoires in COVID-19. Measured with immunoSEQ multiplex PCR; TCRdb has only the in-frame clones, and not every one. Of under 250,000 clones in the sample, around four fifths were seen once. The sample was peripheral blood. The receptors were gathered from a woman in her 70s with active or convalescent COVID-19.

V is TRBV11-2 and J is TRBJ2-3; 10 nucleotides match TRBD1. CDR3 length: 16 residues. V gave up 1 base and J gave up 1 base; unmatched junction bases: 2. Germline-derived CDR1 and CDR2 are SGHAT and FQNNGV. The CDR3 here is CASSLGQGAGTDTQYF. In DNA form, the CDR3 reads TGTGCCAGCAGCTTAGGACAGGGGGCTGGCACAGATACGCAGTATTTT.

This clone was counted between two and nine times. V and J are TRBV11-3 and TRBJ2-5, with 8 bases identical to TRBD1. The CDR3 has 13 amino acids. The V gene end was trimmed by 5 bases and the J gene end by 7 bases; junction bases not matched to a gene: 6. Germline V gives CDR1 SGHNT, CDR2 YENEEA. CDR3 bases: TGTGCCAGCAGCCCTCGACAGGGGACGACCCAGTACTTC. This sequence encodes CASSPRQGTTQYF. The entire variable domain, with the rest obtained from reference TRBV11-3 and TRBJ2-5, is as follows: EAGVVQSPRYKIIEKKQPVAFWCNPISGHNTLYWYLQNLGQGPELLIRYENEEAVDDSQLPKDRFSAERLKGVDSTLKIQPAELGDSAVYLCASSPRQGTTQYFGPGTRLLVL.

This clone came up once. The chain uses TRBV13 and TRBJ2-2; D perhaps matches TRBD1 (6 bases). V lost 6 bases, J lost 2 bases, and 13 bases lay in between. Germline-derived CDR1 and CDR2 are PRHDT and FYEKMQ (reference sequence). The CDR3 is 15 amino acids. This chain's CDR3 is CASRTGHFNTGELFF. In DNA, the CDR3 is TGTGCCAGCAGAACGGGACACTTCAACACCGGGGAGCTGTTTTTT.

This clone occurred once. The rearrangement joins TRBV28 to TRBJ1-2, with TRBD1 as a possible D gene (5 bases). Germline CDR1 and CDR2: MDHEN and SYDVKM. V dropped 2 bases and J dropped 8 bases, with 9 bases sitting between them. The CDR3 covers 12 residues. Written as DNA, the CDR3 is TGTGCCAGCAGTTTAGCAGGGAAAGGCTACACCTTC. It is translated as CASSLAGKGYTF.

The V gene is TRBV27, the J gene TRBJ1-1; 7 bases align to TRBD1. Germline CDR1 reads MNHEY; CDR2 reads SMNVEV (reference sequence). Trimming took 8 bases from V and 0 from J; bases not matched to a gene: 6. The length of the CDR3 is 14 residues. The CDR3 reads CASLKGAMNTEAFF. CDR3 bases: TGTGCCAGCCTCAAGGGGGCAATGAACACTGAAGCTTTCTTT.

There are a few counts of this clone. The chain is built from TRBV2 and TRBJ1-1; possibly TRBD1 for D (6 bases). Looked up from germline, CDR1 is SNHLY and CDR2 is FYNNEI. The CDR3 has 13 amino acids. V lost 7 bases and J lost 1, with 10 bases in between. This chain's CDR3 is CASTGQWNTEAFF. The CDR3 DNA sequence: TGTGCCAGCACAGGACAGTGGAACACTGAAGCTTTCTTT.

The CDR3 DNA is TGTGCCAGCAGTAAACTACCGGGACAGGGGGCGAGCTACACCTTC. It specifies CASSKLPGQGASYTF. The V call is TRBV6-5, the J call TRBJ1-2; 12 bases line up with TRBD1. V gave up 5 bases and J gave up 9 bases; unmatched junction bases: 10. The CDR3 runs to 15 residues. CDR1 is MNHEY and CDR2 is SVGAGI in the germline V gene.

The gene calls are TRBV5-8 and TRBJ1-4; the D is unclear. This CDR3 spans 14 amino acids. The germline gives CDR1 SGHTS, CDR2 YDEGEE. Between the trimmed V and J ends, which lost 0 bases and 7 bases, there was a span of 10 bases. The CDR3 nucleotides are TGTGCCAGCAGCTTGGAACAGCTTGGTGAAAAACTGTTTTTT. Encoded protein: CASSLEQLGEKLFF.

This sequence joins TRBV30 and TRBJ1-2; TRBD1 matches at 7 bases. Per germline, CDR1 GTSNPN and CDR2 SVGIG (reference sequence). The V gene end was trimmed by 4 bases and the J gene end by 4 bases; junction bases not matched to a gene: 6. CDR3 length: 13 amino acids. CDR3 sequence (DNA): TGTGCCTGGACTTTGACAGGGTTCTATGGCTACACCTTC. Translation gives CAWTLTGFYGYTF. The full variable domain, rest sourced from reference TRBV30 and TRBJ1-2, is SQTIHQWPATLVQPVGSPLSLECTVEGTSNPNLYWYRQAAGRGLQLLFYSVGIGQISSEVPQNLSASRPQDRQFILSSKKLLLSDSGFYLCAWTLTGFYGYTFGSGTRLTVV.

The J gene is TRBJ1-2, the V gene TRBV28, with 8 bases that match TRBD1. With 5 bases clipped from V and 8 bases from J, the junction kept 7 bases outside the gene matches. Germline V lookup: CDR1 MDHEN, CDR2 SYDVKM. This CDR3 is 13 amino acids long. CDR3 loop: CASSRTGIWGYTF. The CDR3 DNA reads as TGTGCCAGCAGTCGGACAGGGATTTGGGGCTACACCTTC.

This clone was observed a handful of times. The CDR3 region is CASSLGTGVRQPQHF. The CDR3 nucleotides are TGTGCCAGCAGCTTAGGTACAGGGGTAAGGCAGCCCCAGCATTTT. This chain links TRBV11-2 with TRBJ1-5, with 7 bases that match TRBD1. Trimming took 1 base from V and 7 from J; bases not matched to a gene: 7. Germline values: CDR1 SGHAT, CDR2 FQNNGV. This CDR3 has 15 residues.

The chain has TRBV6-4 and TRBJ1-1; TRBD1 matches 7 bases. The length of the CDR3 is 14 residues. The germline V gene has CDR1 MRHNA and CDR2 SNTAGT. With V trimmed by 4 bases and J by 3 bases, 5 bases remained unmatched. CDR3 sequence: CASSVDRYYTEAFF. The CDR3 DNA sequence: TGTGCCAGCAGTGTGGACAGGTACTACACTGAAGCTTTCTTT.

The chain is built from TRBV19 and TRBJ1-6; TRBD1 might be the D (6 bases). The CDR3 is 14 amino acids. Germline lookup yields CDR1 LNHDA and CDR2 SQIVND (reference sequence). Trimming stripped 7 bases from V and 9 bases from J, with 16 bases between. CDR3 loop: CASTRGRLASPLHF. In DNA, the CDR3 is TGTGCCAGTACCAGGGGTAGGTTGGCTTCACCCCTCCACTTT.

The chain uses TRBV27 and TRBJ2-2; a weak D match, TRBD1 (6 bases). The CDR3 loop spans 13 amino acids. V lost 9 bases, J lost 2 bases, and 10 bases lay in between. In germline, CDR1 is MNHEY, CDR2 SMNVEV (reference sequence). The CDR3 loop reads CASRGLNTGELFF. The CDR3 DNA is TGTGCCAGTAGGGGGTTAAACACCGGGGAGCTGTTTTTT.

V is TRBV11-3 and J is TRBJ2-7; D not certain. Germline CDR1 SGHNT, CDR2 YENEEA. Trimming left V 5 bases short and J 6 bases short, with 14 bases between. The CDR3 is 13 residues long. The chain's CDR3 is CASSLLGRSEQYF. The CDR3, as DNA: TGTGCCAGCAGCCTCCTGGGCCGTAGCGAGCAGTACTTC.

The chain's CDR3 is CASSQSGGELPQHF. DNA of the CDR3: TGTGCCAGCAGCCAATCGGGGGGGGAACTGCCCCAGCATTTT. J is TRBJ1-5 and V is TRBV3-1 (or the pseudogene TRBV3-2); a weak D match, TRBD1 (5 bases). Germline-derived CDR1 and CDR2 are LGHDT and YNNKEL (reference sequence). With 2 bases removed from V and 9 bases from J, the gap between germline ends came to 14 bases. The CDR3 totals 14 residues.

This chain links TRBV28 with TRBJ1-5; 7 positions match TRBD1. The V segment lost 7 bases and the J segment 7 bases; nucleotides outside the gene matches: 10. CDR1 and CDR2 (germline): MDHEN, SYDVKM. This CDR3 is built from 14 residues. The CDR3 spells CASIQNRQGQPQHF. CDR3 DNA sequence: TGTGCCAGCATCCAAAATCGACAGGGCCAGCCCCAGCATTTT.

The rearrangement joins TRBV28 to TRBJ1-1; perhaps TRBD1 as D (6 bases). CDR1 and CDR2 from the germline V gene are MDHEN and SYDVKM. This CDR3 is 11 amino acids long. Trimming pared 4 bases from V and 11 bases from J, leaving 11 bases between. The CDR3 protein is CASSSQGMAFF. Here the CDR3 DNA reads TGTGCCAGCAGTTCACAGGGCATGGCTTTCTTT.

The gene calls are TRBV6-5 and TRBJ2-7, with 9 bases that match TRBD2. This CDR3 has 14 amino acids. The ends lost 7 bases at V and 1 base at J; junction bases unmatched: 5. Germline-derived CDR1 and CDR2 are MNHEY and SVGAGI. The CDR3 spells CASTPTSGSYEQYF. The CDR3, as DNA: TGTGCCAGCACCCCGACTAGCGGTTCCTACGAGCAGTACTTC.

A few counts support this clone. At the DNA level, this CDR3 is encoded by other sequences in the same sample as well. The rearrangement joins TRBV7-3 to TRBJ1-1; possible D gene TRBD1, 5 bases. CDR3 length: 13 residues. Germline CDR1 SGHTA, CDR2 FQGTGA. V was pared by 5 bases and J by 1 base, with 8 bases between. The CDR3 nucleotides read TGTGCCAGCAGCCTTGGGGCGAACACTGAAGCTTTCTTT. Its protein is CASSLGANTEAFF.

The chain combines TRBV7-2 with TRBJ2-7; TRBD2 matches at 9 bases. The CDR3 is 15 amino acids. The J segment lost 7 bases and the V segment lost 0 bases, leaving 7 bases of the junction unmatched. Germline values: CDR1 SGHTA, CDR2 FQGNSA. The CDR3 nucleotides read TGTGCCAGCAGCTTAGCTGGGCGGGGGGGCAAAGAGCAGTACTTC. Translating gives CASSLAGRGGKEQYF.

CDR3 nucleotide sequence: TGTGCCAGCAGCTTAACGTGGAGGGACTCACCCCTCCACTTT. It translates to CASSLTWRDSPLHF. The chain is built from TRBV7-3 and TRBJ1-6, with D perhaps matching TRBD1 (5 bases). Germline V gene data show CDR1 as SGHTA and CDR2 as FQGTGA. Between the trimmed V and J ends, which lost 0 bases and 10 bases, there was a span of 10 bases. The CDR3 is 14 amino acids.

The V gene is TRBV3-1 (or the pseudogene TRBV3-2), the J gene TRBJ1-3; no firm D call. V lost 5 bases and J 2 bases, leaving 16 bases between the germline ends. The CDR3 is 16 amino acids. Germline CDR1 is LGHDT and CDR2 is YNNKEL (reference sequence). The CDR3: CASSAGSEVAGNTIYF. CDR3 nucleotide sequence: TGTGCCAGCAGCGCGGGCTCTGAGGTCGCTGGAAACACCATATATTTT.

The CDR3 coding sequence is TGTGCCTGGAAAGGACAGTTCAATCAGCCCCAGCATTTT. As protein: CAWKGQFNQPQHF. The chain has TRBV30 and TRBJ1-5; TRBD1 is a possible D gene (6 bases). Germline V gene lookup returns CDR1 GTSNPN and CDR2 SVGIG (reference sequence). Trimming cost V 4 bases and J 3 bases, with 10 bases left between them. The CDR3 spans 13 residues.

This chain links TRBV7-3 with TRBJ1-5; D is ambiguous. CDR1 SGHTA and CDR2 FQGTGA come from the germline V gene. The CDR3 is 14 residues long. The V end lost 5 bases, the J end lost 0 bases, and 8 bases lay between the germline ends. The CDR3, as DNA: TGTGCCAGCAGCCCGCCCTATAGCAATCAGCCCCAGCATTTT. Its protein product is CASSPPYSNQPQHF.

The V and J genes are TRBV20-1 and TRBJ1-5; D possibly corresponds to TRBD1 (5 bases). Germline loops: CDR1 DFQATT, CDR2 SNEGSKA (reference sequence). V was pared by 3 bases and J by 0 bases, with 9 bases between. The CDR3 is 14 residues long. DNA for the CDR3: TGCAGTGCTAGTTCAGGGTATAGCAATCAGCCCCAGCATTTT. This gives the protein CSASSGYSNQPQHF.

A single count supports this clone. This chain uses TRBV30 with TRBJ2-2; no clear D. The germline V gene has CDR1 GTSNPN and CDR2 SVGIG (reference sequence). This CDR3 is built from 13 residues. Between the trimmed V and J ends, which lost 2 bases and 6 bases, there was a span of 10 bases. CDR3 DNA: TGTGCCTGGAGTCTCGCAAGCGCCGGGGAGCTGTTTTTT. It translates to CAWSLASAGELFF.